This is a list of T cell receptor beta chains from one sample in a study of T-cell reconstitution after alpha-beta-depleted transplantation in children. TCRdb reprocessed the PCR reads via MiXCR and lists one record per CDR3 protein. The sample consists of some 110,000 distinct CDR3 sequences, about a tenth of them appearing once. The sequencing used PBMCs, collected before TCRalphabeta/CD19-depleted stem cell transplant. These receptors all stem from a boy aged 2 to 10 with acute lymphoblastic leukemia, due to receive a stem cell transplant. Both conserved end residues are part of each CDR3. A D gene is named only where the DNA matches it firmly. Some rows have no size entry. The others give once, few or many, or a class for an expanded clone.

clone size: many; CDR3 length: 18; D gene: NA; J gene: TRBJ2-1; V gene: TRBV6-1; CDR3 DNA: TGTGCCAGCAGTGTCGCAGTCCTCCGCGCGAGCTCCTACAATGAGCAGTTCTTC; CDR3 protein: CASSVAVLRASSYNEQFF
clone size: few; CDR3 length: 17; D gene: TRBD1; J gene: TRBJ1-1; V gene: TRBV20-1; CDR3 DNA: TGCAGTGCTAGAGGGGGACAGGGGACTCCGGAGTACACTGAAGCTTTCTTT; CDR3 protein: CSARGGQGTPEYTEAFF
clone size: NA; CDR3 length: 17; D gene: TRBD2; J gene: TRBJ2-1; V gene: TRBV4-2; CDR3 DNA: TGTGCCAGCAGCCAAGTAGGGACCGGGACTAGCGGTAATGAGCAGTTCTTC; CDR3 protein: CASSQVGTGTSGNEQFF
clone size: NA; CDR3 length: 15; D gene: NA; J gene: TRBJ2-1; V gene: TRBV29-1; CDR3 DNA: TGCAGCGTTGATTGGGGGACGGAAAGGTTCAATGAGCAGTTCTTC; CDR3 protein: CSVDWGTERFNEQFF
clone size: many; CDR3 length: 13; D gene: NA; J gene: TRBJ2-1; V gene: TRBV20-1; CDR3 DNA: TGCAGTGCTCCGGACTCTTACTACAATGAGCAGTTCTTC; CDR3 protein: CSAPDSYYNEQFF
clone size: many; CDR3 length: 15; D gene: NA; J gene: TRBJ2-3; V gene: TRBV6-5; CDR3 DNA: TGTGCCAGCAGTTACTCGACGAGTAGCACAGATACGCAGTATTTT; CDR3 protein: CASSYSTSSTDTQYF
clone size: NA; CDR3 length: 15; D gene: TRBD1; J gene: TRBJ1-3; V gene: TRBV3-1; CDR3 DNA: TGTGCCAGCAGGCGAACAGGGGTAAACGGAAACACCATATATTTT; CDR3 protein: CASRRTGVNGNTIYF
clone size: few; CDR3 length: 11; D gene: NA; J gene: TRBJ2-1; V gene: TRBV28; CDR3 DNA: TGTGCCAGCAGCTGGACAGATGAGCAGTTCTTC; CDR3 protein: CASSWTDEQFF
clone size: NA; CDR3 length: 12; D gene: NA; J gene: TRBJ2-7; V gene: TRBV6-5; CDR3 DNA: TGTGCCAGCAGTTCCTTCTCCTACGAGCAGTACTTC; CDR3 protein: CASSSFSYEQYF
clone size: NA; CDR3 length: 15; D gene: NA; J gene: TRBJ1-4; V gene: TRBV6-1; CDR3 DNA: TGTGCCAGCAGTGCCAACGGGGCAACTAATGAAAAACTGTTTTTT; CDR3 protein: CASSANGATNEKLFF
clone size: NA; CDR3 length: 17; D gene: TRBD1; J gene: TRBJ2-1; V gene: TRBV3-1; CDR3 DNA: TGTGCCAGCAGCCAAGCGCCCACAGGGGGCTTGGGCAATGAGCAGTTCTTC; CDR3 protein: CASSQAPTGGLGNEQFF
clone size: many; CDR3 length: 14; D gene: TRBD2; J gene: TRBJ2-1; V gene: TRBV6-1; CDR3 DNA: TGTGCCAGCATCCCGACTAGCGGTTACAATGAGCAGTTCTTC; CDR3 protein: CASIPTSGYNEQFF
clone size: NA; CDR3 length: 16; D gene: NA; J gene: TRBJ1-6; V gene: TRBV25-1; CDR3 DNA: TGTGCCAGCAGTGAATCTGTCGTCGTACTGAATTCACCCCTCCACTTT; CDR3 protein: CASSESVVVLNSPLHF
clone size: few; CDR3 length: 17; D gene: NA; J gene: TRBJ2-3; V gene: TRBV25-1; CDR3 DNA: TGTGCCAGCAGTAACCCATTGCATTGGGGCAAGGCAGATACGCAGTATTTT; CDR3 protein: CASSNPLHWGKADTQYF
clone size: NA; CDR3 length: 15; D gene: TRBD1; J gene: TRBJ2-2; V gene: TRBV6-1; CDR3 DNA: TGTGCCAGCACCGGACAGGGGGCGAGGACCGGGGAGCTGTTTTTT; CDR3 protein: CASTGQGARTGELFF
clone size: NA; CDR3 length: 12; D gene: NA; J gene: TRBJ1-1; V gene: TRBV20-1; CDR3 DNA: TGCAGTGCTAGAGTCGCGTACACTGAAGCTTTCTTT; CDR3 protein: CSARVAYTEAFF
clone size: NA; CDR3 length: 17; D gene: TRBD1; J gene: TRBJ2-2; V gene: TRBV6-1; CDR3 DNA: TGTGCCAGCAGTCCAAGACAGGGGGCGCATCGGGCCGGGGAGCTGTTTTTT; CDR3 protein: CASSPRQGAHRAGELFF
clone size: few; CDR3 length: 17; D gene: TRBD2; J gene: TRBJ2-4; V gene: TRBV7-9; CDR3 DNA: TGTGCCAGCAGCCTGGCCCTAGCGGGAGGCCGGGGAAACATTCAGTACTTC; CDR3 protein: CASSLALAGGRGNIQYF
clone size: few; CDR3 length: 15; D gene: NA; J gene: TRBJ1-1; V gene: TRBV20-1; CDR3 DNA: TGCAGTGCTAGAGGCCCCACCGACAGGAGCACTGAAGCTTTCTTT; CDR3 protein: CSARGPTDRSTEAFF
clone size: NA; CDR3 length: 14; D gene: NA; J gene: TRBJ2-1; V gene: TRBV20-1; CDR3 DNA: TGCAGTGCTAGCTTCGCTAGGACAACTGATGAGCAGTTCTTC; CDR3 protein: CSASFARTTDEQFF
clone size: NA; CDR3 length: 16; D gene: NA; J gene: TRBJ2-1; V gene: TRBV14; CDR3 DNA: TGTGCCAGCAGCCAAGATTGGAGGGGCTCCTACAATGAGCAGTTCTTC; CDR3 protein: CASSQDWRGSYNEQFF
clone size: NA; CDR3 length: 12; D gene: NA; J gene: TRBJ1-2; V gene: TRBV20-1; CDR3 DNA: TGCAGTGCCCTTTGGACCGGAGAGGGATTCACCTTC; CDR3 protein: CSALWTGEGFTF
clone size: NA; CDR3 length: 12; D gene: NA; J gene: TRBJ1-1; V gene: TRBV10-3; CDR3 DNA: TGTGCCATCAGCTCCGGGGGACCCAACGCTTTCTTT; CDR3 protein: CAISSGGPNAFF
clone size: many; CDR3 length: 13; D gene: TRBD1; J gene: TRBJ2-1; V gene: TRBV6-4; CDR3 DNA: TGTGCCAGCAAGTCGGACAGGGCGTTTGAGCAGTTCTTC; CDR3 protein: CASKSDRAFEQFF
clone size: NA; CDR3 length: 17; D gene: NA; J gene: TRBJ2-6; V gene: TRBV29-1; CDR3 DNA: TGCAGCGTTGAGGTCAGGGGTGTCCCCTCTGGGGCCAACGTCCTGACTTTC; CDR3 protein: CSVEVRGVPSGANVLTF
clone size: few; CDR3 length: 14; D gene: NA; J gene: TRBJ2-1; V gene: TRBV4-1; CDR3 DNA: TGCGCCAGCAGCCAAGCCCCTTGGGGGACTGTGCAGTTCTTC; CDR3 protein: CASSQAPWGTVQFF
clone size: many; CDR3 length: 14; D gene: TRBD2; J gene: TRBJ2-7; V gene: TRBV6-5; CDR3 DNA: TGTGCCAGCAGTTACTTAGCGGGAGAGGGTGAGCAGTACTTC; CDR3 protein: CASSYLAGEGEQYF
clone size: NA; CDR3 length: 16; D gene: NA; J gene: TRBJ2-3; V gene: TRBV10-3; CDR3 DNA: TGTGCCATCAGTGCTCCCTTCTTGACAGGCACAGATACGCAGTATTTT; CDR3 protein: CAISAPFLTGTDTQYF
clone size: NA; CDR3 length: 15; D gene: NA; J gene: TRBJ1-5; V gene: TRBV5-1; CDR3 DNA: TGCGCCAGCAGGGTCGGGCAGGGGCTCAATCAGCCCCAGCATTTT; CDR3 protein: CASRVGQGLNQPQHF
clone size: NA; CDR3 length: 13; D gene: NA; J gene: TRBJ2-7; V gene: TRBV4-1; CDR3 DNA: TGCGCCAGCAGCCATCAGACAGGCTACGAGCAGTACTTC; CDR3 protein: CASSHQTGYEQYF
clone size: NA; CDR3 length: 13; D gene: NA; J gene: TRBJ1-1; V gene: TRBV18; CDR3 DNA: TGTGCCAGCTCACCACAGACAGCGTCGGAAGCTTTCTTT; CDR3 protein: CASSPQTASEAFF
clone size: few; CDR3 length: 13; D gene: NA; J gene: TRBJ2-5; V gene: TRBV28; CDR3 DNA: TGTGCCAGCAGTTTAGGGTTTTGGGAGACCCAGTACTTC; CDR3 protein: CASSLGFWETQYF
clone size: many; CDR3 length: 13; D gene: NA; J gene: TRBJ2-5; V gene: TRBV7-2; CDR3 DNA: TGTGCCAGCAGCTTAGGCGTGCAGGGGACCCAGTACTTC; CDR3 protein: CASSLGVQGTQYF
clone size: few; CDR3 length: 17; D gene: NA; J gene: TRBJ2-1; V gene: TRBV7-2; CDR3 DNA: TGTGCCAGCAGCTTAAGGCGGTCGCGGGTCAAACGGAATGAGCAGTTCTTC; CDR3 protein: CASSLRRSRVKRNEQFF
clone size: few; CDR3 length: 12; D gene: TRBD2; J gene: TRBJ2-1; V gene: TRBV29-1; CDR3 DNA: TGCAGCGACCGTGGGGGGGATTTGCGGCAGTTCTTC; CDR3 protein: CSDRGGDLRQFF
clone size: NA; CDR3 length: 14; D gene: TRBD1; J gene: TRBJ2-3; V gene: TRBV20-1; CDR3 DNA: TGCAGTGCTAGTATTACAGGGGTTGGTGATACGCAGTATTTT; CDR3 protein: CSASITGVGDTQYF
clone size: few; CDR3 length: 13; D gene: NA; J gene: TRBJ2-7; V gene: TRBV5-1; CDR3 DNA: TGCGCCAGCTCGGGTCTGGGCCCCTACGAGCAGTACTTC; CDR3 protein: CASSGLGPYEQYF
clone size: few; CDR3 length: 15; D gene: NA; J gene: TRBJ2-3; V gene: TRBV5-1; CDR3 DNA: TGCGCCAGCAGCCCCAATGTGGCGGACACAGATACGCAGTATTTT; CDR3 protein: CASSPNVADTDTQYF
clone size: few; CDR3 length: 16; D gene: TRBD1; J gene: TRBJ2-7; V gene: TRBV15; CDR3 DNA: TGTGCCACCAGCAGAGACAGGGGGCGGAAAACCTACGAGCAGTACTTC; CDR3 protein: CATSRDRGRKTYEQYF
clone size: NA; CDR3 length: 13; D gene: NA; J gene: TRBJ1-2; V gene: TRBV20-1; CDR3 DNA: TGCAGTGCTAGGACCGCTGATAACTATGGCTACACCTTC; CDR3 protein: CSARTADNYGYTF
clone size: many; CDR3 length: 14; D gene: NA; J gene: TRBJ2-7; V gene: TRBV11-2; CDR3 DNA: TGTGCCAGCAGCTTACCAGGGAACGCCTACGAGCAGTACTTC; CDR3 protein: CASSLPGNAYEQYF
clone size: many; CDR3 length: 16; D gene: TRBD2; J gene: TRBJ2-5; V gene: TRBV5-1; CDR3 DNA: TGCGCCAGCAGCAGTGGACTAGCGGGAGGCTCCGTGGCCCAGTACTTC; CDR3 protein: CASSSGLAGGSVAQYF
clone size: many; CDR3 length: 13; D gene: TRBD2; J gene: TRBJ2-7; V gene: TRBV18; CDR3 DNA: TGTGCCAGCTCAGGCGGGAGATCCTACGAGCAGTACTTC; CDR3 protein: CASSGGRSYEQYF
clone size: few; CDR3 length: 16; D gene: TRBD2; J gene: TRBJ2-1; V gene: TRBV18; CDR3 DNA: TGTGCCAGCTCAAGACTAGCGGGAGATGGTTACAATGAGCAGTTCTTC; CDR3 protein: CASSRLAGDGYNEQFF
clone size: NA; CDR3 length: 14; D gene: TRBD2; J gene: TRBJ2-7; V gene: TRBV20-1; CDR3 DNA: TGCAGTGCCGTTCGGACTAGCGGGGCCTACGAGCAGTACTTC; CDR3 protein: CSAVRTSGAYEQYF
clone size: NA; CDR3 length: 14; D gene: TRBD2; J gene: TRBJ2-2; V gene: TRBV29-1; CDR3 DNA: TGCAGCGTTGGGCGGGGGATGGACACCGGGGAGCTGTTTTTT; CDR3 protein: CSVGRGMDTGELFF
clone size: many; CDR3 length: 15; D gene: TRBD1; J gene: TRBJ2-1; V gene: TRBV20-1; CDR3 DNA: TGCAGTGCTAGACAGCCCGGGACAGGGTACAATGAGCAGTTCTTC; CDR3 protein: CSARQPGTGYNEQFF